This T cell receptor (beta chain) was captured by sequencing in a study of technical replicates of blood from several donors. The table came from immunoSEQ multiplex PCR; TCRdb's copy has only in-frame clones and leaves some out. The sample lists 95,000 to 100,000 clones, roughly 95% occurring once. This clonotype was sampled from a human donor in good health. What was sequenced was T cells isolated from PBMCs.

The CDR3 DNA reads as TGTGCCAGCTCACCCCCCAGGGGGACAGGAGTTATCACCGGGGAGCTGTTTTTT. This encodes CASSPPRGTGVITGELFF. V is TRBV18 and J is TRBJ2-2, with TRBD1 matching 8 bases. The CDR3 spans 18 residues. The J segment lost 4 bases and the V segment lost 3 bases, leaving 13 bases of the junction unmatched. The germline CDR1 and CDR2 sequences are KGHSH and LQKENI.